The source of this T cell receptor (beta chain) is a study of blood T cell repertoires in COVID-19. Study-level information: Donors in the United States, Italy and Spain gave samples during acute or convalescent COVID-19. T cells, B-cell-depleted T cells, or PBMCs provided the cDNA or gDNA that served as material.

On this clone: One junction end disagrees with the germline gene, perhaps due to a read error.

As originally analysed: Reference gene primer amplification yielded estimated nucleated cell counts. The table came from immunoSEQ multiplex PCR; TCRdb's copy has only in-frame clones and leaves some out. The D gene and trimming were derived from the DNA, and the V and J assignments and clone size from that table. The sample contains about 240,000 clones, roughly 87% of which appear only once. From germline, CDR1 is LGHNA and CDR2 YNFKEQ. CDR3 size: 16 residues. This receptor was identified in a man aged 55 to 70 who had recovered from COVID-19. Material: peripheral blood. This chain connects TRBV4-2 to TRBJ2-5; 8 positions agree with TRBD2. The CDR3 loop reads CASSKDGTRYEETQYF. The CDR3 DNA follows: TGTGCCAGCAGCAAAGACGGGACTAGATACGAAGAGACCCAGTACTTC.